The present entry profiles one TCR beta chain with its context. The sample is drawn from a study of T cell changes during pregnancy in multiple sclerosis. Losses at the gene ends were 1 base for V and 6 bases for J; bases not matched to a gene: 6. The germline gives CDR1 SGHAT, CDR2 FQNNGV. The CDR3 extends over 16 amino acids. Produced via immunoSEQ multiplex PCR; TCRdb's table is partial and in-frame only. This table has some 90,000 clones, about 92% appearing once. The V and J genes are TRBV11-2 and TRBJ2-5, with 12 bases identical to TRBD2. This clonotype was obtained from a female donor with multiple sclerosis, enrolled in a pregnancy study. The material was peripheral blood, obtained in the first trimester of pregnancy. The CDR3 nucleotides are TGTGCCAGCAGCTTAGTTAAGACTAGCGGGAGACAGACCCAGTACTTC. Amino acid sequence: CASSLVKTSGRQTQYF.